Sequencing of this TCR beta chain was carried out in a study of T cell responses to AZD1222 COVID-19 vaccine. Trimming stripped 2 bases from V and 0 bases from J, with 14 bases between. The CDR3 is made up of 17 amino acids. Germline CDR1 and CDR2: LGHNT and FRNRAP. A few counts support this clone. Data came from immunoSEQ multiplex PCR; TCRdb stores just in-frame clones and leaves some out. The sample includes about 100,000 clones, 87% of them seen just once. The sequence was obtained from an adult in good health. This specimen was peripheral blood, taken on day 0 of AZD1222 vaccination. This chain connects TRBV12-5 to TRBJ1-3, with D perhaps TRBD1 (5 bases). The CDR3 DNA sequence: TGTGCTAGTGGTTTGTCCCCCGGGACGGCCTCTGGAAACACCATATATTTT. Translating it yields CASGLSPGTASGNTIYF. The full variable domain, in which reference TRBV12-5 and TRBJ1-3 provide the parts outside the CDR3, is DARVTQTPRHKVTEMGQEVTMRCQPILGHNTVFWYRQTMMQGLELLAYFRNRAPLDDSGMPKDRFSAEMPDATLATLKIQPSEPRDSAVYFCASGLSPGTASGNTIYFGEGSWLTVV.